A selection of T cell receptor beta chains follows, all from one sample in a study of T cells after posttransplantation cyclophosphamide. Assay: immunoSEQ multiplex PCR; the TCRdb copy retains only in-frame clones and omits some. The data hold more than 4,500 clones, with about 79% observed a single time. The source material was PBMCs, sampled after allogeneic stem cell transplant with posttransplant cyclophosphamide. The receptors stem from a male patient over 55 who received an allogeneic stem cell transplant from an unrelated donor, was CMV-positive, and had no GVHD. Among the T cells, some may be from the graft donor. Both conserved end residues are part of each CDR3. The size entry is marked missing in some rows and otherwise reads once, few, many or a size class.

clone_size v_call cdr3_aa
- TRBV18 CASSPGQGVGIGYTF
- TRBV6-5 CASSYGEAADTQYF
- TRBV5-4 CASSLVRGTISAGANVLTF
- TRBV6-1 CASSEGSPPGQYF
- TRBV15 CATSSPTSTQYF
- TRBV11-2 CASSLDRNQPQHF
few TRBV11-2 CASSYQLAKNIQYF
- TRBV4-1 CASSLRWTSVDGELFF
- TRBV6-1 CASSEARQGGNDVRGEKLFF
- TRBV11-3 CASGISGSIGETQYF
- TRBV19 CASSIWTSKIDTQYF
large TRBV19 CASRRGAEAFF
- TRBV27 CATSSVRSYNEQFF
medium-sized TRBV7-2 CASSPGTGIDYGYTF
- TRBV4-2 CASSQGAGGQETQYF
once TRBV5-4 CASSTPRTSGGSSYEQYF
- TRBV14 CASSPPQWGRDYGGQFF
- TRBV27 CASSLDRDTQYF
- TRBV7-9 CASSSAGGWSTGELFF
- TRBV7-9 CASSSALETANTGELFF
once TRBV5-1 CASSFETGTYNEQFF
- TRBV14 CASSPAGSGTQYF
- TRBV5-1 CASSLGGQGNSGANVLTF
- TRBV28 CASSVGSTNYGYTF
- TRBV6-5 CASRLDTSNEKLFF
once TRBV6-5 CASSIGGVLDIQYF
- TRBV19 CASSIFPWPQHF
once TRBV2 CASQFVGGEETQYF
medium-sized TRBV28 CASSLGQGANQPQHF
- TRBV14 CASSQDHSGSRIRTGQYF
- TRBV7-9 CASSPAGGSNQPQHF
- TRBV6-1 CASSVGTGSYEQYF
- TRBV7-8 CASSLDRGLNSNQPQHF
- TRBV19 CASQGAGWYEQYF
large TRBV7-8 CASSSRGTGALVGELFF
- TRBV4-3 CASSQAGDYNEQFF
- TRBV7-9 CASSPPRLVYDEQFF
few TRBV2 CASSTTGDTEAFF
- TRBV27 CASSFGRSTNNEQFF
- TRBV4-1 CASSQKGTGEPQHF
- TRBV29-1 CSVTGALNEKLFF
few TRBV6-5 CASRTGVTDTQYF
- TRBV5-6 CASSFSVTGDEQYF
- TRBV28 CASSSSFRNGYTF
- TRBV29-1 CSAPGGRHAYNEQFF
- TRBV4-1 CASSRREENEAFF
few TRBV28 CASARGASSYEQYF
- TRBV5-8 CASSRHGEVDQPQHF
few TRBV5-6 CASSQQGAGEKLFF
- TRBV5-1 CASSLRGGHVLTF